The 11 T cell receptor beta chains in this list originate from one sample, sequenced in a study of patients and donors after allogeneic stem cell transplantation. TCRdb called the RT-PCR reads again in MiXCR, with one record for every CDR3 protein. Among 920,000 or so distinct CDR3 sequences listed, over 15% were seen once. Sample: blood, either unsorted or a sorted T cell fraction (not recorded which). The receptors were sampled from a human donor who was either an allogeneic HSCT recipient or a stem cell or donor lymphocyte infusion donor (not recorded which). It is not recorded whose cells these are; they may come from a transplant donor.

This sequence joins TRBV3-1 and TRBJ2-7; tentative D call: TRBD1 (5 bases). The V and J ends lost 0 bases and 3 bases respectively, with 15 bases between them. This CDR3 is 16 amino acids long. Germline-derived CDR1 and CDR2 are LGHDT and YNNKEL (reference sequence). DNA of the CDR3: TGTGCCAGCAGCCAAGATGTCCAGGGTACCATCTACGAGCAGTACTTC. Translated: CASSQDVQGTIYEQYF.

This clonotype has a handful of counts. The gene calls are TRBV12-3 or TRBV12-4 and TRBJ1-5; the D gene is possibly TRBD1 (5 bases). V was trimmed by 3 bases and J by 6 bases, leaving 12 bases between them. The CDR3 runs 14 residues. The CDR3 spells CASSLGPSGQPQHF. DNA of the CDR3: TGTGCCAGCAGTTTGGGACCTAGCGGTCAGCCCCAGCATTTT.

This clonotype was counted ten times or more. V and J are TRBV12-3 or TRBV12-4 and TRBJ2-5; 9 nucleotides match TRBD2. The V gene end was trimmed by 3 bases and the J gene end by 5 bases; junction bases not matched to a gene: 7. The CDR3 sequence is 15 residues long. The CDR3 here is CASSLHVAGEETQYF. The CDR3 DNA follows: TGTGCCAGCAGTTTGCATGTAGCGGGGGAGGAGACCCAGTACTTC.

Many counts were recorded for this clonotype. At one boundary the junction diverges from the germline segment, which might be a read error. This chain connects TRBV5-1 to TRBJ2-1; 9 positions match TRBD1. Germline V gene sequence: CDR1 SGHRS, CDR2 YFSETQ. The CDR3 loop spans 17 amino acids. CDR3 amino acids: CATSSGTGTSSYNEQFF. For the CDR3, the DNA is TGCGCCACCAGCTCCGGGACAGGGACGAGCTCCTACAATGAGCAGTTCTTC.

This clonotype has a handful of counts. DNA of the CDR3: TGTGCCAGCAGCCAAGATAGGGGGGAGTGGAAGACCCAGTACTTC. It codes for CASSQDRGEWKTQYF. This chain connects TRBV4-2 to TRBJ2-5; either TRBD1 or TRBD2 may fit D (6 bases each). The CDR3 contains 15 residues. Germline assignment: CDR1 LGHNA and CDR2 YNFKEQ. V lost 0 bases and J lost 6, with 14 bases in between.

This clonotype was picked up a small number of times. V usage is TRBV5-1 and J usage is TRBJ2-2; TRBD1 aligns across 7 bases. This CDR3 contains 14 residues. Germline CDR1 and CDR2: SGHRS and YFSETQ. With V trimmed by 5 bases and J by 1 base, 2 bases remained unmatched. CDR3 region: CASRGQRNTGELFF. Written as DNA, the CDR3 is TGCGCCAGCAGGGGACAGAGGAACACCGGGGAGCTGTTTTTT.

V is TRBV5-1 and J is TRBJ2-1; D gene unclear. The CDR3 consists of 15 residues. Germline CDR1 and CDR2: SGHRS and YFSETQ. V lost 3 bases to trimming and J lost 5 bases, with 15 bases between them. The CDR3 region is CASSSGPVLDNEQFF. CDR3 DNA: TGCGCCAGCAGCTCCGGACCGGTGTTGGACAATGAGCAGTTCTTC.

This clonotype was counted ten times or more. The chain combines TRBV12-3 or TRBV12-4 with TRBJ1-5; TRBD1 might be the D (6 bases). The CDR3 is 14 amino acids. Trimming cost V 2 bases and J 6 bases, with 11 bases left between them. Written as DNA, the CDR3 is TGTGCCAGCAGTTTAAGACAGGACGGTCAGCCCCAGCATTTT. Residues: CASSLRQDGQPQHF.

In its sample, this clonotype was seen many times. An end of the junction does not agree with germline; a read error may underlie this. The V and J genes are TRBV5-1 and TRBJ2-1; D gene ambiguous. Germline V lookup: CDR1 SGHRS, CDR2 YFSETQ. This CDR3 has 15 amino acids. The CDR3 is CASSLERSSYNEQFF. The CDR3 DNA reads TGTGCCAGCAGCTTGGAGCGTAGCTCCTACAATGAGCAGTTCTTC. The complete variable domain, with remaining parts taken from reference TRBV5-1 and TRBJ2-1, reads KAGVTQTPRYLIKTRGQQVTLSCSPISGHRSVSWYQQTPGQGLQFLFEYFSETQRNKGNFPGRFSGRQFSNSRSEMNVSTLELGDSALYLCASSLERSSYNEQFFGPGTRLTVL.

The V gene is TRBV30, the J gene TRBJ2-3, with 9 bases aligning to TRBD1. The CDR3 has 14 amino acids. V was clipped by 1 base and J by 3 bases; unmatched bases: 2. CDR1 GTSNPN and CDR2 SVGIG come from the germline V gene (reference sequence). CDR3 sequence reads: CAWSGGQGTDTQYF. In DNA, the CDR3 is TGTGCCTGGAGTGGCGGACAGGGGACAGATACGCAGTATTTT.

DNA of the CDR3: TGCAGCGTCTCCGCGGCTAGCCGGCTGAGAGGGTTCGAGCAGTACTTC. As protein: CSVSAASRLRGFEQYF. This chain links TRBV29-1 with TRBJ2-7; tentative D call: TRBD2 (5 bases). V was clipped by 6 bases and J by 6 bases, with 27 bases between them. The CDR3 is made up of 16 amino acids. Per the germline V gene, CDR1 is SQVTM and CDR2 is ANQGSEA.